This T cell receptor (beta chain) was recovered during a study of blood T cell repertoires in COVID-19. About the study: Material from acute and convalescent COVID-19 was sourced from the United States, Italy and Spain. PBMCs, B-cell-depleted T cells, or T cells provided the cDNA or gDNA that made up the material.

Per the original methods: For nucleated cells, counts were estimated from reference gene primer amplification. Sequenced by immunoSEQ multiplex PCR; TCRdb stores in-frame clones only, minus some. V and J calls and clone size are given by that table; D and trimming were obtained from the DNA. The table includes about 160,000 clones, around four fifths detected once. This CDR3 comprises 14 residues. Germline assignment: CDR1 SGHNT and CDR2 YENEEA. The V gene lost 2 bases and the J gene lost 4 bases, with 8 bases spanning the gap. The sequence came from a human donor in a cohort sampled during active COVID-19. The chain uses TRBV11-3 and TRBJ2-2, with D uncertain. The sample consisted of peripheral blood. DNA of the CDR3: TGTGCCAGCAGCTTACAGGCGTCCACCGGGGAGCTGTTTTTT. It encodes CASSLQASTGELFF.